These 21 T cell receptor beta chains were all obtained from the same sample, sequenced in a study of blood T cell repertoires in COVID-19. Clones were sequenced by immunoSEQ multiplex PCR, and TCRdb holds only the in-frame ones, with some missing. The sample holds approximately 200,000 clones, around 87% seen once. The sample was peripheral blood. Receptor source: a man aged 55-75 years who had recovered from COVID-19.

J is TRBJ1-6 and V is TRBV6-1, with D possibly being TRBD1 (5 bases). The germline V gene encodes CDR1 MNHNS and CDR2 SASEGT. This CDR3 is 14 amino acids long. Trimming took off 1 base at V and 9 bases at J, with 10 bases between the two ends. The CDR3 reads CASSEGQGSSPLHF. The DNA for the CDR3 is TGTGCCAGCAGTGAAGGCCAGGGTAGTTCACCCCTCCACTTT.

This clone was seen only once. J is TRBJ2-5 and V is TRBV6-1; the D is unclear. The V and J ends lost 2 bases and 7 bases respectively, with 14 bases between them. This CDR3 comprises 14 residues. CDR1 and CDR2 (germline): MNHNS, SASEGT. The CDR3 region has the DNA TGTGCCAGCAGTGAAATGAACGAGGTGGGGACCCAGTACTTC. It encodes CASSEMNEVGTQYF.

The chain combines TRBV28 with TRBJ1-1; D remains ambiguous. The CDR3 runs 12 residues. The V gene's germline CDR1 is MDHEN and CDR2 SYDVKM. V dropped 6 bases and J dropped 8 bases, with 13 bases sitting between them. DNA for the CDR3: TGTGCCAGCAGCCCCGGTCCCGTGGAAGCTTTCTTT. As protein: CASSPGPVEAFF.

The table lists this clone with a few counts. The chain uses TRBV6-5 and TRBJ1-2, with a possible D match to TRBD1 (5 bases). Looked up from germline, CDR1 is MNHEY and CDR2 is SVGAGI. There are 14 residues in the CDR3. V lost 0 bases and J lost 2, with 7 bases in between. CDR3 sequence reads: CASSYSTANYGYTF. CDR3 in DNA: TGTGCCAGCAGTTACTCGACAGCCAACTATGGCTACACCTTC.

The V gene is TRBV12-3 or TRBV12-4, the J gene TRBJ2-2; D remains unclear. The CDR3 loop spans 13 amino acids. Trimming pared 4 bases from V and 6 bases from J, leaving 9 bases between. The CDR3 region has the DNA TGTGCCAGCAGTTCGAGCGTCTCCGGGGAGCTGTTTTTT. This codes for CASSSSVSGELFF.

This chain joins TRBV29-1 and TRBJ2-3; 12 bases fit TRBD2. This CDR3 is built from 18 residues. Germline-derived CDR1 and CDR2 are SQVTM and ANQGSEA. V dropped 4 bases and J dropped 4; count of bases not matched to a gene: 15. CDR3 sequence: CSVGGRGPTSGSADTQYF. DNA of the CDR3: TGCAGCGTTGGGGGCCGGGGGCCGACTAGCGGGAGTGCAGATACGCAGTATTTT.

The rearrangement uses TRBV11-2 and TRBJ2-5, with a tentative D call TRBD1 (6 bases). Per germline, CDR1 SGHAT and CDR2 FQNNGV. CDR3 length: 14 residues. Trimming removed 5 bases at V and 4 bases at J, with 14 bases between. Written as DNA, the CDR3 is TGTGCCAGCAGCCAGGCAGGGGATAGAGAGACCCAGTACTTC. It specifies CASSQAGDRETQYF.

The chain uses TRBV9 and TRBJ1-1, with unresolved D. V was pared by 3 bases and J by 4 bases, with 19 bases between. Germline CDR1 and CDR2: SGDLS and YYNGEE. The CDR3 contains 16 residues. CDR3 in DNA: TGTGCCAGCAGCGCTCTGCCCAGGCAGATTGGCACTGAAGCTTTCTTT. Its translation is CASSALPRQIGTEAFF.

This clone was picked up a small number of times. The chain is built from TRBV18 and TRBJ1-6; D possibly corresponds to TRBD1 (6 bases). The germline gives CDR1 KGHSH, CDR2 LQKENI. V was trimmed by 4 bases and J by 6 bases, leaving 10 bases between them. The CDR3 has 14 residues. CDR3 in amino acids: CASSRDTANSPLHF. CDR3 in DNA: TGTGCCAGCTCACGGGACACTGCTAATTCACCCCTCCACTTT.

CDR3 bases: TGTGCCACCAGTGAATCGCCGGGACAGGGGTCTGGGGCCAACGTCCTGACTTTC. It translates to CATSESPGQGSGANVLTF. The rearrangement links TRBV24-1 to TRBJ2-6; TRBD1 matches 10 bases. Germline V gene sequence: CDR1 KGHDR, CDR2 SFDVKD. With 4 bases clipped from V and 1 base from J, the junction kept 6 bases outside the gene matches. The CDR3 is made up of 18 amino acids.

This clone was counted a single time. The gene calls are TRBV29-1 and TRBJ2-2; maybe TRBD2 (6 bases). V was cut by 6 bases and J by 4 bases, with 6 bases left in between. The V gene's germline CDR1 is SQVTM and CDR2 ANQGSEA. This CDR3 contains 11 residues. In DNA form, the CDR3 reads TGCAGCGTCGGGGGCACCGGGGAGCTGTTTTTT. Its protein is CSVGGTGELFF.

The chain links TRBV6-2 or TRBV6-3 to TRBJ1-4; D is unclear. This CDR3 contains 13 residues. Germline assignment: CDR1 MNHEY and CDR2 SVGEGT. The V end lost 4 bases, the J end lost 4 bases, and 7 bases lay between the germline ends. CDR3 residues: CASSSEDNEKLFF. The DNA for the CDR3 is TGTGCCAGCAGTTCTGAGGATAATGAAAAACTGTTTTTT.

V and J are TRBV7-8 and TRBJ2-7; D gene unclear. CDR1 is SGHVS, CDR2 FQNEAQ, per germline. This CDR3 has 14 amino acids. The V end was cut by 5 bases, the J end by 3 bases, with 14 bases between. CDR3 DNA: TGTGCCAGCAGCCCAAGCGAAACCAACTACGAGCAGTACTTC. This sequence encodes CASSPSETNYEQYF.

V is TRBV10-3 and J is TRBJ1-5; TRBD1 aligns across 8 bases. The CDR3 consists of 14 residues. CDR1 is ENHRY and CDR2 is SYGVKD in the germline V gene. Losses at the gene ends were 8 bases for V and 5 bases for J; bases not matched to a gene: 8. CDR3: CAIAGGQGDQPQHF. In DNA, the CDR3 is TGTGCCATCGCCGGAGGACAGGGTGATCAGCCCCAGCATTTT.

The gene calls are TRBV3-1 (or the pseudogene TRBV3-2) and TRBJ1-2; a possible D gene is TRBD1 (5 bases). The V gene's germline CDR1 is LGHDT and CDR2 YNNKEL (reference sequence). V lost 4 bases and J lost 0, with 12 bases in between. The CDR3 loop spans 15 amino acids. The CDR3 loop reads CASSPREVPNYGYTF. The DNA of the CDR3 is TGTGCCAGCAGCCCCAGGGAGGTACCTAACTATGGCTACACCTTC.

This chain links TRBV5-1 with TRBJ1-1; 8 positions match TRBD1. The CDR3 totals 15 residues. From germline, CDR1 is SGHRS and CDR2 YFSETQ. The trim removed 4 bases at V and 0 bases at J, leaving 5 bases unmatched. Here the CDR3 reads CASSMTGQVNTEAFF. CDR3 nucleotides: TGCGCCAGCAGCATGACGGGACAGGTGAACACTGAAGCTTTCTTT.

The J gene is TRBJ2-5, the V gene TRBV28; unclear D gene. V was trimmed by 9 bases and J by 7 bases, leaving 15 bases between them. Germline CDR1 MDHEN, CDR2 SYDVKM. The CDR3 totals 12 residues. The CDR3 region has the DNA TGTGCCAGTGGCTGGTCCAAGCGGACCCAGTACTTC. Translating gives CASGWSKRTQYF.

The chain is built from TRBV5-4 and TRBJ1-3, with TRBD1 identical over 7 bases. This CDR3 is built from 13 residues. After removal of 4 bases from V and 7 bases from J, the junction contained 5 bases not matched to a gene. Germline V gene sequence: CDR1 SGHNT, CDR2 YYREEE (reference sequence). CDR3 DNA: TGTGCCAGCAGCAGGGACAGCCCGAACACCATATATTTT. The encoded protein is CASSRDSPNTIYF.

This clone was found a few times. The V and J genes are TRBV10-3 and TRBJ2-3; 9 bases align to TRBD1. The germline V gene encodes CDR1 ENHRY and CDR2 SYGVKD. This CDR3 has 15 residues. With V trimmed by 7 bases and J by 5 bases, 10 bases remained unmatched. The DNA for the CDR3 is TGTGCCATCAATACAGAACAGGGGGCAGAAGATACGCAGTATTTT. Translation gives CAINTEQGAEDTQYF.

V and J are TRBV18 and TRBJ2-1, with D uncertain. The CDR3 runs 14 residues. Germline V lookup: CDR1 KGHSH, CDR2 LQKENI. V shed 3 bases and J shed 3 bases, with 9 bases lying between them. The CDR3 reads CASSPREIYNEQFF. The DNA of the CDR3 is TGTGCCAGCTCACCTAGAGAGATCTACAATGAGCAGTTCTTC.

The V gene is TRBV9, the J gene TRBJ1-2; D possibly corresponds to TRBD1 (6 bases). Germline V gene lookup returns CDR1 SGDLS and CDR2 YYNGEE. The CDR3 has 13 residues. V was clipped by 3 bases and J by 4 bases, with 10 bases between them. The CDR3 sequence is CASSATGGYGYTF. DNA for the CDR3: TGTGCCAGCAGCGCGACAGGAGGCTATGGCTACACCTTC.